The rows below give T cell receptor beta chains drawn from one sample of a study of T cells in AML relapse after transplant. MiXCR was run by TCRdb on the PCR reads, yielding one entry per CDR3 protein. The sample yields fewer than 4,500 distinct CDR3 sequences, roughly 10% seen once. Sequencing was performed on bone marrow, either the whole sample or a sorted T cell fraction (not recorded which), taken in complete remission. The receptors here all came from a human donor who had a stem cell transplant for acute myeloid leukemia. Some T cells could come from the graft donor. Both conserved end residues are part of each CDR3. Each record gives: clone size, J gene, V gene, CDR3 protein. Rows may omit the clone size; those that give it use once, few, many or a size class.

>medium-sized|TRBJ2-3|TRBV4-2
CASSQAGVLDTQYF
>medium-sized|TRBJ1-2|TRBV6-6
CASTGGQPKTF
>large|TRBJ2-1|TRBV28
CASMDRNEQFF
>few|TRBJ2-3|TRBV3-1
CASSQVLQDLSSTDTQYF
>many|TRBJ2-3|TRBV9
CASSVEWWGGTDTQYF
>medium-sized|TRBJ2-5|TRBV27
CASSRGGWETQYF
>many|TRBJ2-3|TRBV7-2
CASSLRGSTQYF
>medium-sized|TRBJ2-3|TRBV11-2
CASSIWERRTDTQYF
>medium-sized|TRBJ1-3|TRBV6-2/TRBV6-3
CASSYVRSNSGNTIYF
>NA|TRBJ1-2|TRBV6-5
CASSSSGNYGYTF
>many|TRBJ1-4|TRBV3-1
CASSQDFATNEKLFF
>medium-sized|TRBJ2-7|TRBV4-3
CASSQGQQGAYEQYF
>medium-sized|TRBJ1-2|TRBV2
CASSGRVYGYTF
>medium-sized|TRBJ2-3|TRBV2
CASSVSGGTDTQYF
>few|TRBJ2-1|TRBV2
CASSGDLWNEQFF
>medium-sized|TRBJ2-7|TRBV28
CASSFGQTYEQYF
>few|TRBJ2-7|TRBV4-3
CASSQDWFAGGEQYF
>medium-sized|TRBJ1-1|TRBV12-3/TRBV12-4
CASQYRYRSEAFF
>many|TRBJ1-3|TRBV7-2
CASSLAGTSGNTIYF
>medium-sized|TRBJ2-7|TRBV6-5
CASSYSNGHFYEQYF
>many|TRBJ1-2|TRBV5-6
CASSLVSRGNYGYTF
>many|TRBJ1-1|TRBV7-2
CASSLDTGRFTEAFF
>medium-sized|TRBJ1-1|TRBV18
CASSPKQGAGTEAFF
>NA|TRBJ1-1|TRBV30
CAWSGTDDARTEAFF
>NA|TRBJ1-5|TRBV2
CASRGDSSGQPQHF
>medium-sized|TRBJ2-7|TRBV6-2/TRBV6-3
CASSSGGVSSYEQYF
>NA|TRBJ2-3|TRBV28
CASSRDPWEYTQYF
>medium-sized|TRBJ2-7|TRBV4-3
CASSQDFLGTDYEQYF
>NA|TRBJ2-1|TRBV9
CASSVALASYNEQFF
>medium-sized|TRBJ1-2|TRBV12-3/TRBV12-4
CASRGEANHYGYTF
>large|TRBJ2-1|TRBV12-3/TRBV12-4
CASSRTSGRGTEQFF
>NA|TRBJ2-2|TRBV7-2
CASSFYRGPGELFF
>NA|TRBJ2-2|TRBV7-2
CASSPPSGATGELFF
>medium-sized|TRBJ1-1|TRBV5-6
CASSLVGRGAEAFF
>NA|TRBJ2-6|TRBV7-2
CASSLGTGASGANVLTF
>NA|TRBJ2-7|TRBV15
CATSRDRVEPQPTGPHPDEQYF
>medium-sized|TRBJ2-3|TRBV18
CASSPTSGDTQYF
>NA|TRBJ2-5|TRBV5-1
CASSPVLQETQYF
>medium-sized|TRBJ2-5|TRBV12-3/TRBV12-4
CASSPNRETQYF
>medium-sized|TRBJ2-7|TRBV11-2
CASSLTGNEQYF